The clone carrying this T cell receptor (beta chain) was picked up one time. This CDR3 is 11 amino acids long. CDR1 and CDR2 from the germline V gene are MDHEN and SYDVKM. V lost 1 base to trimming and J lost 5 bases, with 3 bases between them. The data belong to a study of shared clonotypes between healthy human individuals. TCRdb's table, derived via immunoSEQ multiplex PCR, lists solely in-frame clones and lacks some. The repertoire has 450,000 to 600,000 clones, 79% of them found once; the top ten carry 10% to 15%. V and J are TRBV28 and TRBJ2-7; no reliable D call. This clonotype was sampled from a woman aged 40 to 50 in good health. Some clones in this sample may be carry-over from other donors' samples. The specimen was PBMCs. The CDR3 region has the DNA TGTGCCAGCAGTTTATACCACGAGCAGTACTTC. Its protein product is CASSLYHEQYF.